The source of this T cell receptor (beta chain) is a study of T cells after yellow fever vaccination. Study-level information: Preparation used SMART-Seq v4 Ultra Low Input for the low-cell-number fractions.

This clonotype was seen many times. Its matching antigen is unknown. Germline V lookup: CDR1 SGHDT, CDR2 YYEEEE. V gave up 4 bases and J gave up 10 bases; unmatched junction bases: 10. The CDR3 spans 15 residues. Study-wide findings and caveats: Only a small proportion of the clonotypes turned up in both the CD4 and the CD8 compartments, likely arising from convergent recombination.

UMIs were added to TCR cDNA along with a universal primer site when it was made by 5'RACE template switching. Each CDR3 protein is one row after TCRdb ran MiXCR on the 5' RACE reads. Here the sample spans 400,000 to 650,000 distinct CDR3 sequences, about a fifth being singletons. The chain links TRBV5-6 to TRBJ1-6; 8 bases align to TRBD1. The source material was PBMCs, sampled around 3 weeks after the first yellow fever vaccination. This clonotype was obtained from a man in his late teens or twenties who received the YFV17D yellow fever vaccine. CDR3 nucleotide sequence: TGTGCCAGCAGCCGGTACGGGACAGGCGAATCACCCCTCCACTTT. Amino acids: CASSRYGTGESPLHF.